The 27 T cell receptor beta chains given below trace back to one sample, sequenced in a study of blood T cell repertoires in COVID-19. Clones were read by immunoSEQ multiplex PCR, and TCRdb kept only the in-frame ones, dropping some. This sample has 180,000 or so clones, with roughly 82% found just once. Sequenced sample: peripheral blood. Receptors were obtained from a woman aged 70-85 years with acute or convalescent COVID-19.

This CDR3 is CASSPQGEGELFF. The CDR3 bases are TGTGCCAGCAGCCCTCAGGGGGAGGGGGAGCTGTTTTTT. The chain couples TRBV7-3 to TRBJ2-2, with 7 nucleotides matching TRBD1. The CDR3 consists of 13 residues. J lost 8 bases, V lost 5 bases, and 5 bases had no gene match. The germline gives CDR1 SGHTA, CDR2 FQGTGA.

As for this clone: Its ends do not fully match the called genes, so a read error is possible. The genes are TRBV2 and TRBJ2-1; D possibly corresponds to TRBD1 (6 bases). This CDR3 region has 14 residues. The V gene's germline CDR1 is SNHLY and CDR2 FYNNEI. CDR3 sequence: CASREDRKPNEQFF. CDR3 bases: TGTGCCAGCAGGGAAGACAGGAAACCGAATGAGCAGTTCTTC.

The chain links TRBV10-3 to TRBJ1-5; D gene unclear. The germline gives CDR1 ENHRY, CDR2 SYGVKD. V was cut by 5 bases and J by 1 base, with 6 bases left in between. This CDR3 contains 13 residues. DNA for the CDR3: TGTGCCATCAGTCCGGGGAGCAATCAGCCCCAGCATTTT. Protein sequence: CAISPGSNQPQHF.

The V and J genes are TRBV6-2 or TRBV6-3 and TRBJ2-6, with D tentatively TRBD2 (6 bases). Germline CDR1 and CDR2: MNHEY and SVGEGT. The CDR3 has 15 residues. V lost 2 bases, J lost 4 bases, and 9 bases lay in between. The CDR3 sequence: CASSYGGSGANVLTF. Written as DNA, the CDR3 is TGTGCCAGCAGTTACGGGGGGAGCGGGGCCAACGTCCTGACTTTC.

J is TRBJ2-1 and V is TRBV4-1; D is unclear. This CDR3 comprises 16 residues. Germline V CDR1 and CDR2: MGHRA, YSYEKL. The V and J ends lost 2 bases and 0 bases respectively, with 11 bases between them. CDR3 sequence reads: CASSQNPASSYNEQFF. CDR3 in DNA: TGCGCCAGCAGCCAAAACCCTGCGAGCTCCTACAATGAGCAGTTCTTC.

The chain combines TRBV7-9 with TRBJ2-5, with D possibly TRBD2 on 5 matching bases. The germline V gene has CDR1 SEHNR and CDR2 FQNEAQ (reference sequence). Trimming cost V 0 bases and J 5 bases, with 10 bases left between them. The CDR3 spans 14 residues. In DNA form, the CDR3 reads TGTGCCAGCAGCTTAGCAGTAAGAGGGGAGACCCAGTACTTC. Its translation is CASSLAVRGETQYF.

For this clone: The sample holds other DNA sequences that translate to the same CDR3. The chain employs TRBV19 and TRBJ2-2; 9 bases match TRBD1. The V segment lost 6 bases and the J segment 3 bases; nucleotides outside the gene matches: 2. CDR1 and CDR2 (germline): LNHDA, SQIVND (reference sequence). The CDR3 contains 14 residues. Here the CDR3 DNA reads TGTGCCAGTAGCGGACAGGGGTACACCGGGGAGCTGTTTTTT. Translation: CASSGQGYTGELFF.

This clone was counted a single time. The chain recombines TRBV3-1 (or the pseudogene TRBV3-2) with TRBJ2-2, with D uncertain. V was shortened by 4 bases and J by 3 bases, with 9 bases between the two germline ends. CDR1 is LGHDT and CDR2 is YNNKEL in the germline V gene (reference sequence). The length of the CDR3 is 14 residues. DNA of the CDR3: TGTGCCAGCAGCCCAGACCGCGACACCGGGGAGCTGTTTTTT. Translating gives CASSPDRDTGELFF.

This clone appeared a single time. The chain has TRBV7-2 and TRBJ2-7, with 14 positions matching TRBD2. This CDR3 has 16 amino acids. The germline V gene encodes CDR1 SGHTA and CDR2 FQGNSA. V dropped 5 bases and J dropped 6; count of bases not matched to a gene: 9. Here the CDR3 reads CASSPRLAGGFTEQYF. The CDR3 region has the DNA TGTGCCAGCAGCCCCAGACTAGCGGGAGGGTTTACCGAGCAGTACTTC.

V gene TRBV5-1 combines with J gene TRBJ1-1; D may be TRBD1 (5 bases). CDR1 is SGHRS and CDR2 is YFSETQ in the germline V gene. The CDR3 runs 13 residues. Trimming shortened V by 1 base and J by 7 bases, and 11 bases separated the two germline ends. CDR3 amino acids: CASSLWRGREAFF. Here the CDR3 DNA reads TGCGCCAGCAGCTTGTGGAGGGGACGTGAAGCTTTCTTT.

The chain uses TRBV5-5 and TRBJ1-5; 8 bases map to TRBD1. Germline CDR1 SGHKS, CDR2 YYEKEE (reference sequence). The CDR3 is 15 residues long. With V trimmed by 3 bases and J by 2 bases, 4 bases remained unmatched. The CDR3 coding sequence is TGTGCCAGCAGCTCGTCGGGACAGGGCAATCAGCCCCAGCATTTT. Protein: CASSSSGQGNQPQHF.

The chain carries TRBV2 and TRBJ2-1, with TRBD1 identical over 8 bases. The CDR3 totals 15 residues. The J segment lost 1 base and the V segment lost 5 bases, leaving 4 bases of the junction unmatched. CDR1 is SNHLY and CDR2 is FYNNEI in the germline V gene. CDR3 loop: CASSLQGDSYNEQFF. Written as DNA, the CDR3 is TGTGCCAGCAGTTTACAGGGGGATTCCTACAATGAGCAGTTCTTC. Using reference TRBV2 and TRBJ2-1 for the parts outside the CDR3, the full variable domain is EPEVTQTPSHQVTQMGQEVILRCVPISNHLYFYWYRQILGQKVEFLVSFYNNEISEKSEIFDDQFSVERPDGSNFTLKIRSTKLEDSAMYFCASSLQGDSYNEQFFGPGTRLTVL.

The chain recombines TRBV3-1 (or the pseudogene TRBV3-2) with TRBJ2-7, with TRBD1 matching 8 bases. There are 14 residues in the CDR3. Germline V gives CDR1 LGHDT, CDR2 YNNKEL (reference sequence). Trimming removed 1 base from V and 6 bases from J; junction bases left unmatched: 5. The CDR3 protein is CASSQGTGNREQYF. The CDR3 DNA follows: TGTGCCAGCAGCCAAGGGACAGGGAACCGCGAGCAGTACTTC.

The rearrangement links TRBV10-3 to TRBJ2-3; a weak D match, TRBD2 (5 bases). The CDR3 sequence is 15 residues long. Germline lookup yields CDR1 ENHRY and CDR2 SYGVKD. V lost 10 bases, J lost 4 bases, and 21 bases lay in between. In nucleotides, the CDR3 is TGTGCCACCCGGTATAGTTGGGAGAGTCCAGATACGCAGTATTTT. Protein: CATRYSWESPDTQYF.

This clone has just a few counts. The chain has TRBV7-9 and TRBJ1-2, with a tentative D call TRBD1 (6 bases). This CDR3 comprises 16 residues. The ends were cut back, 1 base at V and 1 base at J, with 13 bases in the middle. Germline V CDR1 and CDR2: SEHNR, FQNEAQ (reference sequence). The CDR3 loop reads CASSLGSDRFNYGYTF. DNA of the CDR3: TGTGCCAGCAGCTTAGGATCGGACAGATTTAACTATGGCTACACCTTC. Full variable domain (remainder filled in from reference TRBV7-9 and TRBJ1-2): DTGVSQNPRHKITKRGQNVTFRCDPISEHNRLYWYRQTLGQGPEFLTYFQNEAQLEKSRLLSDRFSAERPKGSFSTLEIQRTEQGDSAMYLCASSLGSDRFNYGYTFGSGTRLTVV.

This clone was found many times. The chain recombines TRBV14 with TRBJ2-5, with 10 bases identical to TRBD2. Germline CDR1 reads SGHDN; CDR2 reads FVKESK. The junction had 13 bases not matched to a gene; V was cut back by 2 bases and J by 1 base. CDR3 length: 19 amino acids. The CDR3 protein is CASSQNTGLAKVSQETQYF. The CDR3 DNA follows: TGTGCCAGCAGCCAAAACACGGGACTAGCGAAGGTTTCCCAAGAGACCCAGTACTTC.

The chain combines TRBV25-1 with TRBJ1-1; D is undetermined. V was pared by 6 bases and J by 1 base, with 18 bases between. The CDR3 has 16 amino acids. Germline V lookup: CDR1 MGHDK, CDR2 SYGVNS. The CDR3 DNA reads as TGTGCCAGCAGCATTTTAGGCGCGGATCAGAACACTGAAGCTTTCTTT. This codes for CASSILGADQNTEAFF.

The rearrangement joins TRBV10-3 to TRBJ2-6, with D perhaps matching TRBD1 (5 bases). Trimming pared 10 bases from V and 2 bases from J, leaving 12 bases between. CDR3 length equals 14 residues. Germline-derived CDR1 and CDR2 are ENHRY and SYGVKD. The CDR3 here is CATTGATGANVLTF. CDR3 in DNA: TGTGCCACCACTGGGGCGACTGGGGCCAACGTCCTGACTTTC.

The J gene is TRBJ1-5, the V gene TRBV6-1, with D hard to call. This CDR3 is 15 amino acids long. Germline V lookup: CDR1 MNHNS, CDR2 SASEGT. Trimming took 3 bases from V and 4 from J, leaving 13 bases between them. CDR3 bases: TGTGCCAGCAGTGATGGGTTACAGAAAAATCAGCCCCAGCATTTT. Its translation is CASSDGLQKNQPQHF.

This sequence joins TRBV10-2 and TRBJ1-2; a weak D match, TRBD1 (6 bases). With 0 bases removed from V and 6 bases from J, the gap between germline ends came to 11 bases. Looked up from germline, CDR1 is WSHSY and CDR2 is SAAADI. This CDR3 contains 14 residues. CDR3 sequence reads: CASSESRQENGYTF. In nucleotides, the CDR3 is TGCGCCAGCAGTGAGTCCCGACAGGAGAATGGCTACACCTTC.

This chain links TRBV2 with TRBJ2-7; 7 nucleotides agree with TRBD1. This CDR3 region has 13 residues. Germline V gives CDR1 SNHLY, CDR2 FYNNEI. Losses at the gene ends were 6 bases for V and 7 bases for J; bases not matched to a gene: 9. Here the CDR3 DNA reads TGTGCCAGCAGGTGGCAGGGGGTGAGGGAGCAGTACTTC. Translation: CASRWQGVREQYF.

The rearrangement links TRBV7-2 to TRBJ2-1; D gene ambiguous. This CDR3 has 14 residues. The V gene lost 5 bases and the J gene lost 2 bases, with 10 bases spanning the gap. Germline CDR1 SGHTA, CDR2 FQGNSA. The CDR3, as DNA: TGTGCCAGCAGCCGGAGTGTTCCCTACAATGAGCAGTTCTTC. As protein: CASSRSVPYNEQFF.

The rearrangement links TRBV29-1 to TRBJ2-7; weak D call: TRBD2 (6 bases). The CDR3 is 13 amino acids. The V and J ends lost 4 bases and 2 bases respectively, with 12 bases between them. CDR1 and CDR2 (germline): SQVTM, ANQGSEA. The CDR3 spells CSVGRGITYEQYF. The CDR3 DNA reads TGCAGCGTTGGGAGGGGAATAACCTACGAGCAGTACTTC.

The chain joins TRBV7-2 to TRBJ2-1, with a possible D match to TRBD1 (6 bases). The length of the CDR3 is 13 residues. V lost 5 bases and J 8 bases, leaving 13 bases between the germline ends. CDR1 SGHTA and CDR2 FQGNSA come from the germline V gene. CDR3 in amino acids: CASSHGKGDEQFF. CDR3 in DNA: TGTGCCAGCAGCCACGGGAAGGGGGATGAGCAGTTCTTC.

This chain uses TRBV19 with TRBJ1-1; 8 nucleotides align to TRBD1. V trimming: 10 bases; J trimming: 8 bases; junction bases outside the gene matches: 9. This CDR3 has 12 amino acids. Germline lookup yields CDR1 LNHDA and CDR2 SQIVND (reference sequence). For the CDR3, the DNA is TGTGCCACTTCCAGCCGGGACAGGGAAGCTTTCTTT. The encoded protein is CATSSRDREAFF.

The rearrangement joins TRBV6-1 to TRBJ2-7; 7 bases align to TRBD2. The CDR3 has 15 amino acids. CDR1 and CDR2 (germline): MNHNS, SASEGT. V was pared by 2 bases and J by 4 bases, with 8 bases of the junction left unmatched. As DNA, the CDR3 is TGTGCCAGCAGTGAAAATGCGGGAGTACAATACGAGCAGTACTTC. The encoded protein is CASSENAGVQYEQYF.

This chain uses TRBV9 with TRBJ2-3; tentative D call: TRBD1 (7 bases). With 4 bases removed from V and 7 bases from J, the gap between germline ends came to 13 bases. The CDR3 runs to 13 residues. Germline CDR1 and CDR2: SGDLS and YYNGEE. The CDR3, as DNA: TGTGCCAGCAGCTCTCAGGGGGGACATACGCAGTATTTT. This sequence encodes CASSSQGGHTQYF.